The T cell receptor beta chain described here comes from a study of blood T cell repertoires in COVID-19. Germline values: CDR1 DFQATT, CDR2 SNEGSKA (reference sequence). With V trimmed by 3 bases and J by 1 base, 7 bases remained unmatched. The CDR3 runs to 15 residues. As handled by the study authors: Amplified reference gene primers provided the basis for estimating nucleated cell counts. Clones were read by immunoSEQ multiplex PCR, and TCRdb kept only the in-frame ones, dropping some. V, J and clone size derive from that table, while D and trimming were established from the DNA sequence. The data contain about 30,000 clones, approximately 86% of them singletons.

The material sequenced was peripheral blood. V is TRBV20-1 and J is TRBJ2-5; 8 positions match TRBD2. The origin of this receptor is a human donor in a cohort sampled during active COVID-19. The donor label of this sample is uncertain. CDR3 sequence reads: CSASRGSGIQETQYF. CDR3 DNA: TGCAGTGCTAGTCGGGGTAGCGGGATCCAAGAGACCCAGTACTTC.